The 20 T cell receptor beta chains in this list originate from one sample, sequenced in a study of beta chain features in type 1 diabetes. The sequenced template was cDNA made from the entire isolated RNA. Using immunoSEQ multiplex PCR, the repertoire was profiled, and TCRdb retains in-frame clones only, with some absent. The sample consists of more than 300,000 clones, roughly 8.8% of them appearing once. These TCRs are of unknown antigen specificity. Study-wide findings and caveats: All four CD4+ subsets from Type 1 diabetes patients carried moderately but significantly shorter TCRB CDR3s.

The sample comprised central memory CD4+ T cells from blood. The origin of the receptors is a man in his thirties or forties with type 1 diabetes.

The table lists this clone with a few counts. The chain is built from TRBV5-1 and TRBJ2-1; the D gene is possibly TRBD2 (5 bases). Trimming pared 0 bases from V and 8 bases from J, leaving 12 bases between. The V gene's germline CDR1 is SGHRS and CDR2 YFSETQ. The CDR3 is 14 residues long. The CDR3 nucleotides read TGCGCCAGCAGCTTGGGTCGGGGTTCCGATGAGCAGTTCTTC. Amino acids: CASSLGRGSDEQFF. Full variable domain (remainder filled in from reference TRBV5-1 and TRBJ2-1): KAGVTQTPRYLIKTRGQQVTLSCSPISGHRSVSWYQQTPGQGLQFLFEYFSETQRNKGNFPGRFSGRQFSNSRSEMNVSTLELGDSALYLCASSLGRGSDEQFFGPGTRLTVL.

This clone was observed at least ten times. The chain couples TRBV28 to TRBJ2-2; the D is unclear. Germline V lookup: CDR1 MDHEN, CDR2 SYDVKM. Trimming took off 4 bases at V and 6 bases at J, with 12 bases between the two ends. The CDR3 has 14 residues. Here the CDR3 reads CASSSRASPGELFF. The CDR3, as DNA: TGTGCCAGCAGTTCCCGGGCCTCCCCCGGGGAGCTGTTTTTT.

There are a few counts of this clone. V usage is TRBV11-2 and J usage is TRBJ1-2, with D uncertain. The CDR3 totals 14 residues. Germline CDR1 SGHAT, CDR2 FQNNGV. V was clipped by 5 bases and J by 1 base, with 11 bases between them. CDR3 nucleotide sequence: TGTGCCAGCAGCCAAAGTCGGCTTAACTATGGCTACACCTTC. This sequence encodes CASSQSRLNYGYTF. The whole variable domain, remainder taken from reference TRBV11-2 and TRBJ1-2, is EAGVAQSPRYKIIEKRQSVAFWCNPISGHATLYWYQQILGQGPKLLIQFQNNGVVDDSQLPKDRFSAERLKGVDSTLKIQPAKLEDSAVYLCASSQSRLNYGYTFGSGTRLTVV.

This clone was seen only a few times. The chain combines TRBV4-1 with TRBJ1-2; 9 bases fit TRBD1. This CDR3 has 15 residues. J gave up 7 bases and V 0 bases, and 6 bases lay outside the gene matches. Per the germline V gene, CDR1 is MGHRA and CDR2 is YSYEKL. The CDR3 spells CASSQDGTGRGGYTF. The CDR3 DNA is TGCGCCAGCAGCCAAGATGGGACAGGGAGAGGTGGCTACACCTTC.

The rearrangement joins TRBV14 to TRBJ1-1; no reliable D call. V gave up 2 bases and J gave up 6 bases, with 10 bases separating them. CDR1 and CDR2 from the germline V gene are SGHDN and FVKESK. This CDR3 is 13 amino acids long. CDR3: CASSQLGIAEAFF. The CDR3 nucleotides are TGTGCCAGCAGCCAATTAGGGATAGCTGAAGCTTTCTTT. Combining the CDR3 with reference TRBV14 and TRBJ1-1 gives the whole variable domain EAGVTQFPSHSVIEKGQTVTLRCDPISGHDNLYWYRRVMGKEIKFLLHFVKESKQDESGMPNNRFLAERTGGTYSTLKVQPAELEDSGVYFCASSQLGIAEAFFGQGTRLTVV.

In this sample, this clone turned up a few times. V usage is TRBV7-8 and J usage is TRBJ2-7; D possibly uses TRBD1 or TRBD2 (6 bases each). The germline V gene has CDR1 SGHVS and CDR2 FQNEAQ. Trimming pared 4 bases from V and 4 bases from J, leaving 26 bases between. The CDR3 covers 18 residues. The DNA of the CDR3 is TGTGCCAGCAGCTCGGGGGCCCAGGGACCGGTAATGTGGTACGAGCAGTACTTC. Amino acids: CASSSGAQGPVMWYEQYF.

The chain is built from TRBV5-1 and TRBJ2-7, with D uncertain. The CDR3 is made up of 15 amino acids. Germline V gives CDR1 SGHRS, CDR2 YFSETQ. V lost 0 bases to trimming and J lost 5 bases, with 15 bases between them. CDR3 sequence (DNA): TGCGCCAGCAGCTTGGAGTTGGCATCCCGGGACGAGCAGTACTTC. Protein product: CASSLELASRDEQYF.

This clone was detected ten times or more. V gene TRBV9 combines with J gene TRBJ1-3; 8 bases line up with TRBD1. The trim removed 0 bases at V and 0 bases at J, leaving 2 bases unmatched. The CDR3 totals 16 residues. Germline assignment: CDR1 SGDLS and CDR2 YYNGEE. The DNA of the CDR3 is TGTGCCAGCAGCGTAGCGACAGGGGCCTCTGGAAACACCATATATTTT. Translating it yields CASSVATGASGNTIYF.

This clone has only a few counts. V is TRBV2 and J is TRBJ2-5; D is tentatively TRBD1 or TRBD2 (5 bases each). The germline CDR1 and CDR2 sequences are SNHLY and FYNNEI. The CDR3 totals 14 residues. V was clipped by 6 bases and J by 2 bases, with 13 bases between them. CDR3 nucleotide sequence: TGTGCCAGCAGAATCAGCGGACAACAAGAGACCCAGTACTTC. The encoded protein is CASRISGQQETQYF. Full variable domain (rest looked up from reference TRBV2 and TRBJ2-5): EPEVTQTPSHQVTQMGQEVILRCVPISNHLYFYWYRQILGQKVEFLVSFYNNEISEKSEIFDDQFSVERPDGSNFTLKIRSTKLEDSAMYFCASRISGQQETQYFGPGTRLLVL.

V is TRBV10-1 and J is TRBJ2-1; D not resolved. This CDR3 spans 14 amino acids. Germline values: CDR1 WNHNN, CDR2 SYGVQD (reference sequence). Trimming removed 0 bases from V and 3 bases from J, with 6 bases in between. The DNA for the CDR3 is TGCGCCAGCAGTGAGTCCGACGGCTACAATGAGCAGTTCTTC. It is translated as CASSESDGYNEQFF.

This clone was observed many times. The chain couples TRBV28 to TRBJ2-2, with 8 nucleotides matching TRBD1. V gave up 11 bases and J gave up 2 bases; unmatched junction bases: 19. The CDR3 contains 18 residues. Germline CDR1 and CDR2: MDHEN and SYDVKM. The CDR3 reads CAVKAGGYGEGNTGELFF. Written as DNA, the CDR3 is TGTGCCGTAAAGGCAGGGGGCTACGGAGAGGGCAACACCGGGGAGCTGTTTTTT.

The table lists this clone with a few counts. The V gene is TRBV7-2, the J gene TRBJ2-3, with D perhaps matching TRBD1 or TRBD2 (5 bases each). This CDR3 spans 15 amino acids. Germline V gives CDR1 SGHTA, CDR2 FQGNSA. The V end lost 0 bases, the J end lost 5 bases, and 12 bases lay between the germline ends. The CDR3 nucleotides are TGTGCCAGCAGCTTAGCGACGGGGCTGGGAGATACGCAGTATTTT. Translating gives CASSLATGLGDTQYF.

This chain links TRBV6-5 with TRBJ1-1, with a possible D match to TRBD1 (5 bases). This CDR3 has 12 amino acids. The V gene lost 7 bases and the J gene lost 7 bases, with 13 bases spanning the gap. Germline assignment: CDR1 MNHEY and CDR2 SVGAGI. CDR3 sequence reads: CASTAGWGEAFF. The CDR3 DNA reads as TGTGCCAGCACGGCAGGGTGGGGTGAAGCTTTCTTT.

This chain uses TRBV6-6 with TRBJ2-7; D possibly corresponds to TRBD1 (6 bases). Trimming removed 0 bases at V and 7 bases at J, with 13 bases between. The CDR3 has 14 residues. Looked up from germline, CDR1 is MNHNY and CDR2 is SVGAGI (reference sequence). This CDR3 reads CASSYSGQGWEQYF. The CDR3 DNA is TGTGCCAGCAGTTACTCCGGGCAGGGGTGGGAGCAGTACTTC.

Notes on this clone: The limits of the CDR3 on the DNA are not certain, so only TCRdb's listed CDR3 is given. This chain links TRBV28 with TRBJ2-7; TRBD2 was called by the table and not checked on the DNA. The CDR3 spans 12 residues, counting both ends. Per germline, CDR1 MDHEN and CDR2 SYDVKM. This chain's CDR3 is CASSSSGVEQYF.

This clone was counted between two and nine times. V is TRBV27 and J is TRBJ2-2; D uncertain. CDR1 and CDR2 from the germline V gene are MNHEY and SMNVEV (reference sequence). V was shortened by 3 bases and J by 1 base, with 6 bases between the two germline ends. The CDR3 is 14 amino acids. The chain's CDR3 is CASSFHRNTGELFF. CDR3 DNA sequence: TGTGCCAGCAGTTTTCACAGGAACACCGGGGAGCTGTTTTTT.

This clone was detected only a few times. The rearrangement joins TRBV7-9 to TRBJ2-5, with a possible D match to TRBD1 (5 bases). Germline lookup yields CDR1 SEHNR and CDR2 FQNEAQ (reference sequence). The V end was cut by 3 bases, the J end by 3 bases, with 14 bases between. This CDR3 spans 15 amino acids. CDR3 DNA sequence: TGTGCCAGCAGCTTCCGACTGGACACGAAAGAGACCCAGTACTTC. This sequence encodes CASSFRLDTKETQYF. The full variable domain, completed using reference TRBV7-9 and TRBJ2-5, is DTGVSQNPRHKITKRGQNVTFRCDPISEHNRLYWYRQTLGQGPEFLTYFQNEAQLEKSRLLSDRFSAERPKGSFSTLEIQRTEQGDSAMYLCASSFRLDTKETQYFGPGTRLLVL.

This clone was detected many times. The chain has TRBV2 and TRBJ2-1, with TRBD1 matching over 8 bases. The trim removed 7 bases at V and 9 bases at J, leaving 5 bases unmatched. Germline CDR1 is SNHLY and CDR2 is FYNNEI. This CDR3 has 12 residues. CDR3 coding DNA: TGTGCCAGCACCCGGACAGGGAGTGAGCAGTTCTTC. Its protein product is CASTRTGSEQFF.

This clone occurred many times. V and J are TRBV4-3 and TRBJ2-6, with D possibly TRBD1 on 5 matching bases. The germline V gene has CDR1 LGHNA and CDR2 YSLEER. This CDR3 has 17 amino acids. Trimming pared 1 base from V and 1 base from J, leaving 11 bases between. The CDR3 nucleotides are TGCGCCAGCAGCCAAGGCGCCTCAGGGTCTGGGGCCAACGTCCTGACTTTC. This translates into CASSQGASGSGANVLTF.

V and J are TRBV19 and TRBJ1-2, with D possibly TRBD1 on 6 matching bases. CDR3 length: 16 residues. Germline V gives CDR1 LNHDA, CDR2 SQIVND (reference sequence). V lost 2 bases and J 6 bases, leaving 19 bases between the germline ends. The CDR3 region is CASSIPTVQGSDGYTF. The CDR3 DNA reads as TGTGCCAGTAGTATACCGACCGTACAGGGATCGGATGGCTACACCTTC.